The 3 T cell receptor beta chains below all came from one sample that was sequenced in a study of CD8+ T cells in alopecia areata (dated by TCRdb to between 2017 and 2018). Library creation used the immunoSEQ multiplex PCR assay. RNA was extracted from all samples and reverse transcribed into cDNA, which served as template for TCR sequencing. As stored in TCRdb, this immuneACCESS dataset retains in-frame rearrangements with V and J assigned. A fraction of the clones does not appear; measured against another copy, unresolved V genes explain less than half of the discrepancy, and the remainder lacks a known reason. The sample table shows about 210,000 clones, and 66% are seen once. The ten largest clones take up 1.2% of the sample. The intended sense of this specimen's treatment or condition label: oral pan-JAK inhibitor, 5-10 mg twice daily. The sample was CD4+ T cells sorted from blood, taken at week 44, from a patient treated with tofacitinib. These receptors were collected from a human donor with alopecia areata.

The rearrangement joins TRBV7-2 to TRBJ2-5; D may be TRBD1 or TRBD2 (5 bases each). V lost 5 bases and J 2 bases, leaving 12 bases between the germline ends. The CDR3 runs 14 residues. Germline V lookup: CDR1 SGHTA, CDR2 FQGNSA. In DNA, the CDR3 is TGTGCCAGCAGCCTCGGGACCCGACAAGAGACCCAGTACTTC. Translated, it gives CASSLGTRQETQYF.

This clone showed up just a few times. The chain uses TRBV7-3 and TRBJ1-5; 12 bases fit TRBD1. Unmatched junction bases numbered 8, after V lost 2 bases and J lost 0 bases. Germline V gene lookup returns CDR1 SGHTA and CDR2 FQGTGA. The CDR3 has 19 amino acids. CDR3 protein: CASSLLRGQGAYSNQPQHF. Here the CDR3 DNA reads TGTGCCAGCAGCTTACTCCGGGGACAGGGGGCGTATAGCAATCAGCCCCAGCATTTT. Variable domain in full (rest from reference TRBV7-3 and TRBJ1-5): GAGVSQTPSNKVTEKGKYVELRCDPISGHTALYWYRQSLGQGPEFLIYFQGTGAADDSGLPNDRFFAVRPEGSVSTLKIQRTERGDSAVYLCASSLLRGQGAYSNQPQHFGDGTRLSIL.

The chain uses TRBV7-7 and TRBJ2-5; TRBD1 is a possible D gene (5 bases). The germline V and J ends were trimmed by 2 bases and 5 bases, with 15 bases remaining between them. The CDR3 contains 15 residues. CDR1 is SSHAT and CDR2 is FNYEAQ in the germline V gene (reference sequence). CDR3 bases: TGTGCCAGCAGCTTACAGGACACCCCCGGCGAGACCCAGTACTTC. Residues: CASSLQDTPGETQYF.